The clone carrying this T cell receptor (beta chain) was seen a handful of times. What it binds is not known. This sample is drawn from a study of glioma-infiltrating T cells. V lost 4 bases to trimming and J lost 1 base, with 13 bases between them. The CDR3 is made up of 15 amino acids. The germline V gene encodes CDR1 LGHDT and CDR2 YNNKEL (reference sequence). Broader study findings: Tissue and blood shared very few CDR3 sequences. Gliomas, especially low-grade, showed above-expected tissue-blood divergence; non-neoplastic patients showed below.

The iRepertoire nested amplicon-rescue multiplex PCR amplified TCR alpha and beta CDR3s from RNA. TCRdb processed the multiplex PCR reads anew with MiXCR; each CDR3 protein has one entry. The sample consists of around 100,000 distinct CDR3 sequences, around 28% of them appearing once. Sequenced material: glioma tissue, nonneoplastic brain tissue, or PBMCs (not recorded which). The chain combines TRBV3-1 with TRBJ2-5; D is possibly TRBD2 (5 bases). The TCR comes from a human donor with low-grade glioma or glioblastoma, undergoing nonglioma brain surgery, or in good health (not recorded which). The CDR3 sequence is CASSPRMRAQETQYF. The CDR3 coding sequence is TGTGCCAGCAGCCCCAGAATGAGGGCCCAAGAGACCCAGTACTTC.